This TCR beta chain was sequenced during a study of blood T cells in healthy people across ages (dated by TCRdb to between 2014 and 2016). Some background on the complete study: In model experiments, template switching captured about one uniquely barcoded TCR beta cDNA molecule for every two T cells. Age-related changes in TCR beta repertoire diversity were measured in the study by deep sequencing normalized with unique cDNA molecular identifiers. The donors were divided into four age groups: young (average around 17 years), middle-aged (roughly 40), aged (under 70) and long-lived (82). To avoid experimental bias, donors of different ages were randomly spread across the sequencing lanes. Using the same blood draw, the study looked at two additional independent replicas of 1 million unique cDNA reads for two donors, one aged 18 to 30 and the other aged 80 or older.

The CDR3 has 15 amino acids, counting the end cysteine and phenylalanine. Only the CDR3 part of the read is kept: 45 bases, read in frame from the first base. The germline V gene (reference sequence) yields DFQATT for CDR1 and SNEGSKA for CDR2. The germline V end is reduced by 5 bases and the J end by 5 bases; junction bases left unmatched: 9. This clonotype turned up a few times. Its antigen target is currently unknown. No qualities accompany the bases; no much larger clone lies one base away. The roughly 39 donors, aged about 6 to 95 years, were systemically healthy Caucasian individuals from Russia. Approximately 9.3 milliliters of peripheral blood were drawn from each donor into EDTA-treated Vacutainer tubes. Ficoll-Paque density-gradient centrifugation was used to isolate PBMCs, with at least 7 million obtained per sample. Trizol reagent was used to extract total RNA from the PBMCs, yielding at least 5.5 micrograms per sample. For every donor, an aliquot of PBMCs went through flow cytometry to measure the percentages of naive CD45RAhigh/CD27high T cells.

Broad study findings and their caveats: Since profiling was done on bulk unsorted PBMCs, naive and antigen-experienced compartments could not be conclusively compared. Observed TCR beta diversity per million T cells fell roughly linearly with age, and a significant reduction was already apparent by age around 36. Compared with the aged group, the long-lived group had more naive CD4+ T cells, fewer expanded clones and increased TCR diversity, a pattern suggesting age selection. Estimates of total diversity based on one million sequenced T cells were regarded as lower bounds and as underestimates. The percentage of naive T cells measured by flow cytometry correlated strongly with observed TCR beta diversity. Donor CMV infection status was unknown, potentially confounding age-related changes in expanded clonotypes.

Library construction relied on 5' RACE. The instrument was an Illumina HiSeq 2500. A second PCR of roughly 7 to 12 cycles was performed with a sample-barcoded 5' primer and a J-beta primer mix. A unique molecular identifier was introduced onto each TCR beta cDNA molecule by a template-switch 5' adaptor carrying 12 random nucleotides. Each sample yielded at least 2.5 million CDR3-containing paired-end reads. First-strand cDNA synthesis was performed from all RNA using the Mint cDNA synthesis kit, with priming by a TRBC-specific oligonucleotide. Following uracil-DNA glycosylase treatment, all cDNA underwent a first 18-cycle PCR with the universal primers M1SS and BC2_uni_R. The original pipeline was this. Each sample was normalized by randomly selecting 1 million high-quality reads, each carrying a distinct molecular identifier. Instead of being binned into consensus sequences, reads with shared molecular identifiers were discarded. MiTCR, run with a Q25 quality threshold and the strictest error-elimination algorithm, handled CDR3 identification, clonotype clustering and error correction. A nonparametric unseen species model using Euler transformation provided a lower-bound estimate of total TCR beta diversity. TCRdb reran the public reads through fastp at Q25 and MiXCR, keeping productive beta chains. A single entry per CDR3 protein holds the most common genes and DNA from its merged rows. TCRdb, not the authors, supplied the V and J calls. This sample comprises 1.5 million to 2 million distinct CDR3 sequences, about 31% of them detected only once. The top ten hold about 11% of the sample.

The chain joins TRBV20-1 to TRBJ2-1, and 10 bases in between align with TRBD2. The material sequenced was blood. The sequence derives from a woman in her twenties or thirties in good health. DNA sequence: TGCAGTGCTCTTGGACTAGCGGCTAAAAACAATGAGCAGTTCTTC. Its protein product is CSALGLAAKNNEQFF.